A single sample is the source of the 26 T cell receptor beta chains below, sequenced in a study of blood T cells in healthy people across ages. A second PCR, run for roughly 7 to 11 cycles, used a sample-barcoded 5' primer plus a J-beta primer mix. TCRdb re-called the 5' RACE reads through MiXCR, storing one row per CDR3 protein. The sample consists of around 1.7 million distinct CDR3 sequences, approximately 30% of them appearing once. What was sequenced was blood. The origin of the receptors is a woman in her 30s in good health.

This clonotype has ten or more counts. This chain links TRBV2 with TRBJ2-7; D might be TRBD2 (6 bases). V gave up 3 bases and J gave up 6 bases, with 12 bases separating them. The CDR3 totals 13 residues. Germline lookup yields CDR1 SNHLY and CDR2 FYNNEI. CDR3 in amino acids: CASSEGTGVEQYF. The CDR3 region has the DNA TGTGCCAGCAGTGAGGGGACTGGGGTCGAGCAGTACTTC. Looking up the rest from reference TRBV2 and TRBJ2-7 gives the full variable domain: EPEVTQTPSHQVTQMGQEVILRCVPISNHLYFYWYRQILGQKVEFLVSFYNNEISEKSEIFDDQFSVERPDGSNFTLKIRSTKLEDSAMYFCASSEGTGVEQYFGPGTRLTVT.

Regarding this clonotype: At one of its ends the junction is not consistent with the germline gene, which may arise from a read error. V and J are TRBV20-1 and TRBJ2-3, with D possibly matching TRBD1 (6 bases). The length of the CDR3 is 15 residues. The germline V gene encodes CDR1 DFQATT and CDR2 SNEGSKA (reference sequence). The DNA of the CDR3 is TGCAGTACTAGAGATGGGGGCTCCCGCACAGATACGCAGTATTTT. Translated, it gives CSTRDGGSRTDTQYF.

The rearrangement joins TRBV12-5 to TRBJ1-5, with a weak D call TRBD1 (5 bases). The CDR3 runs to 15 residues. Trimming pared 2 bases from V and 2 bases from J, leaving 10 bases between. Germline V gives CDR1 LGHNT, CDR2 FRNRAP. The CDR3 DNA reads as TGTGCTAGTGGTTTGAGTAGGGGTGGCAATCAGCCCCAGCATTTT. Encoded protein: CASGLSRGGNQPQHF.

This clonotype was observed a few times. The genes are TRBV29-1 and TRBJ2-1; D call uncertain. Germline values: CDR1 SQVTM, CDR2 ANQGSEA. Trimming pared 7 bases from V and 3 bases from J, leaving 10 bases between. CDR3 length: 12 amino acids. This CDR3 is CSAPVLYNEQFF. CDR3 bases: TGCAGCGCGCCGGTCCTCTACAATGAGCAGTTCTTC.

V gene TRBV12-3 or TRBV12-4 combines with J gene TRBJ2-1, with 16 bases identical to TRBD2. Trimming took 5 bases from V and 2 from J; bases not matched to a gene: 3. The CDR3 runs to 17 residues. CDR3 sequence: CASSKGLAGGTYNEQFF. In DNA form, the CDR3 reads TGTGCCAGCAGTAAGGGACTAGCGGGGGGGACCTACAATGAGCAGTTCTTC.

In its sample, this clonotype was seen a few times. The chain employs TRBV29-1 and TRBJ1-2; 7 bases match TRBD1. V dropped 7 bases and J dropped 8; count of bases not matched to a gene: 13. The CDR3 sequence is 13 residues long. Germline CDR1 SQVTM, CDR2 ANQGSEA. For the CDR3, the DNA is TGCAGCGCAGGACCGACAGGGATGGACGGCTACACCTTC. Translating it yields CSAGPTGMDGYTF.

This clonotype has a handful of counts. Mismatch with germline at one junction end may stem from a read error. The J gene is TRBJ2-3, the V gene TRBV2, with D hard to call. CDR1 is SNHLY and CDR2 is FYNNEI in the germline V gene. The CDR3 totals 15 residues. The CDR3, as DNA: TGTGCCAGCGGTGAATCCGGAAGTCCCACAGATACGCAGTATTTT. Residues: CASGESGSPTDTQYF.

Ten or more counts support this clonotype. The chain employs TRBV25-1 and TRBJ2-7; 7 nucleotides align to TRBD2. CDR1 is MGHDK, CDR2 SYGVNS, per germline. Trimming took 5 bases from V and 1 from J; bases not matched to a gene: 5. The CDR3 runs 14 residues. The CDR3 DNA reads TGTGCCAGCAGTCGGGCTAGCGGATCCTACGAGCAGTACTTC. Translation gives CASSRASGSYEQYF.

The gene calls are TRBV4-1 and TRBJ2-3, with 7 bases aligning to TRBD2. J was trimmed by 1 base and V by 5 bases; bases with no gene match: 9. This CDR3 comprises 16 residues. Germline V gene lookup returns CDR1 MGHRA and CDR2 YSYEKL. The CDR3 region has the DNA TGCGCCAGCAGCTTCGGGAGCGGGGAAGGCACAGATACGCAGTATTTT. Amino acid sequence: CASSFGSGEGTDTQYF.

This clonotype occurred a few times. The rearrangement uses TRBV6-5 and TRBJ2-1; D unclear. V shed 0 bases and J shed 8 bases, with 14 bases lying between them. The CDR3 has 15 residues. Per the germline V gene, CDR1 is MNHEY and CDR2 is SVGAGI. The CDR3 region has the DNA TGTGCCAGCAGTTACTCCGGGTCCCTATGGGATGAGCAGTTCTTC. It yields the protein CASSYSGSLWDEQFF.

The chain employs TRBV30 and TRBJ2-7; 11 bases are a match to TRBD1. From germline, CDR1 is GTSNPN and CDR2 SVGIG (reference sequence). The CDR3 runs 14 residues. Unmatched junction bases numbered 6, after V lost 5 bases and J lost 3 bases. The CDR3 sequence is CAWHPGQGGYEQYF. The CDR3 nucleotides are TGTGCCTGGCACCCGGGACAGGGGGGCTACGAGCAGTACTTC.

This clonotype has at least ten counts. This chain uses TRBV10-3 with TRBJ2-3; 7 bases match TRBD2. The V gene end was trimmed by 7 bases and the J gene end by 5 bases; junction bases not matched to a gene: 9. The V gene's germline CDR1 is ENHRY and CDR2 SYGVKD. The CDR3 runs 14 residues. CDR3 region: CAITPQRGIDTQYF. CDR3 bases: TGTGCCATCACACCCCAGCGGGGAATAGATACGCAGTATTTT.

This clonotype was detected once. The chain couples TRBV4-1 to TRBJ2-1; D not resolved. V was pared by 5 bases and J by 8 bases, with 22 bases between. Germline CDR1 MGHRA, CDR2 YSYEKL. The length of the CDR3 is 16 residues. Written as DNA, the CDR3 is TGCGCCAGCAGCTCCCCAAGGAGAAGTCGCCAGGATGAGCAGTTCTTC. Amino acids: CASSSPRRSRQDEQFF.

In this sample, this clonotype turned up many times. The rearrangement uses TRBV11-2 and TRBJ2-1; D is unresolved. V shed 7 bases and J shed 0 bases, with 16 bases lying between them. Germline assignment: CDR1 SGHAT and CDR2 FQNNGV. The CDR3 is 16 residues long. CDR3 coding DNA: TGTGCCAGCACCCCTCCCTCGGCGAGCTCCTACAATGAGCAGTTCTTC. The encoded protein is CASTPPSASSYNEQFF.

A note on this clonotype: Possible read error: a much larger clone is one base away. This chain uses TRBV29-1 with TRBJ2-1; TRBD2 agrees at 11 bases. This CDR3 region has 14 residues. Trimming removed 2 bases from V and 8 bases from J; junction bases left unmatched: 5. Looked up from germline, CDR1 is SQVTM and CDR2 is ANQGSEA. For the CDR3, the DNA is TGCAGCGTTGAACCTAGCGGGAGGAGCGATGAGCAGTTCTTC. It codes for CSVEPSGRSDEQFF.

As concerns this clonotype: The junction and the germline gene differ at one end; a read error may be behind it. The rearrangement links TRBV7-9 to TRBJ2-3; D is possibly TRBD2 (6 bases). From germline, CDR1 is SEHNR and CDR2 FQNEAQ (reference sequence). The CDR3 runs to 15 residues. The CDR3 DNA reads TGTGCCGGCAGCCCGGGCGGGGCTCCCCTGGATACGCAGTATTTT. It translates to CAGSPGGAPLDTQYF.

The chain uses TRBV20-1 and TRBJ1-4; 7 bases line up with TRBD1. V shed 4 bases and J 8 bases; nucleotides not matched to a gene: 16. There are 16 residues in the CDR3. Per germline, CDR1 DFQATT and CDR2 SNEGSKA (reference sequence). The chain's CDR3 is CSANGRGGKEGEKLFF. The CDR3 nucleotides read TGCAGTGCTAATGGGAGAGGGGGCAAAGAGGGAGAAAAACTGTTTTTT.

This clonotype was counted only a few times. The chain is built from TRBV7-6 and TRBJ2-1, with D hard to call. CDR1 SGHVS and CDR2 FNYEAQ come from the germline V gene. V dropped 5 bases and J dropped 5 bases, with 10 bases sitting between them. CDR3 size: 13 residues. The CDR3 DNA reads TGTGCCAGCAGCAGTGCCTACAACAATGAGCAGTTCTTC. It translates to CASSSAYNNEQFF.

This clonotype was observed many times. V is TRBV11-2 and J is TRBJ2-5; weak D call: TRBD1 (7 bases). This CDR3 is built from 14 residues. V was clipped by 2 bases and J by 5 bases, with 12 bases between them. Per the germline V gene, CDR1 is SGHAT and CDR2 is FQNNGV. This CDR3 is CASSLSPGGETQYF. In nucleotides, the CDR3 is TGTGCCAGCAGCTTAAGTCCAGGGGGGGAGACCCAGTACTTC.

The J gene is TRBJ2-5, the V gene TRBV7-3; D perhaps matches TRBD1 (5 bases). Between the trimmed V and J ends, which lost 4 bases and 9 bases, there was a span of 21 bases. Germline V CDR1 and CDR2: SGHTA, FQGTGA. The CDR3 totals 15 residues. The CDR3 here is CASSYGPDPGWAQYF. In DNA form, the CDR3 reads TGTGCCAGCAGCTACGGCCCGGACCCAGGGTGGGCCCAGTACTTC. The whole variable domain, remainder taken from reference TRBV7-3 and TRBJ2-5, is GAGVSQTPSNKVTEKGKYVELRCDPISGHTALYWYRQSLGQGPEFLIYFQGTGAADDSGLPNDRFFAVRPEGSVSTLKIQRTERGDSAVYLCASSYGPDPGWAQYFGPGTRLLVL.

This rearrangement joins TRBV27 to TRBJ2-1; 10 nucleotides agree with TRBD1. J gave up 8 bases and V 5 bases, and 9 bases lay outside the gene matches. This CDR3 has 15 amino acids. CDR1 MNHEY and CDR2 SMNVEV come from the germline V gene (reference sequence). The CDR3 is CASSPRQGAVYEQFF. The CDR3 nucleotides read TGTGCCAGCAGTCCCCGACAGGGGGCGGTTTATGAGCAGTTCTTC.

This clonotype was found many times. The chain joins TRBV29-1 to TRBJ2-7; 7 bases agree with TRBD1. CDR3 length equals 12 residues. Germline V gene sequence: CDR1 SQVTM, CDR2 ANQGSEA. J gave up 5 bases and V 7 bases, and 8 bases lay outside the gene matches. CDR3 residues: CSAAGTADEQYF. The CDR3 DNA is TGCAGCGCTGCCGGGACAGCCGACGAGCAGTACTTC.

This chain uses TRBV12-3 or TRBV12-4 with TRBJ2-6, with no clear D. V was cut by 3 bases and J by 6 bases, with 9 bases left in between. The CDR3 consists of 14 residues. CDR3 region: CASSFLLPANVLTF. CDR3 bases: TGTGCCAGCAGTTTCCTACTTCCGGCCAACGTCCTGACTTTC.

This clonotype was seen a few times. This chain connects TRBV4-2 to TRBJ2-5, with 10 bases lining up with TRBD2. Germline lookup yields CDR1 LGHNA and CDR2 YNFKEQ. This CDR3 is built from 19 residues. J lost 4 bases, V lost 1 base, and 15 bases had no gene match. DNA for the CDR3: TGTGCCAGCAGCCAAGTGGCGGCTAGCGGGGGAAGATCGGGAGAGACCCAGTACTTC. The encoded protein is CASSQVAASGGRSGETQYF.

About this clonotype itself: Given the absence of the conserved phenylalanine or tryptophan at the CDR3 end, a read error is likely. The CDR3 nucleotides read TGTGCCACCAGCGGACCCCGAGGTGCTGGGGAGACCCAGTACTTA. It specifies CATSGPRGAGETQYL. The J gene is TRBJ2-5, the V gene TRBV15; no reliable D call. This CDR3 contains 15 residues. Trimming shortened V by 5 bases and J by 5 bases, and 18 bases separated the two germline ends. Germline V lookup: CDR1 LNHNV, CDR2 YYDKDF (reference sequence).

This clonotype was observed many times. V usage is TRBV24-1 and J usage is TRBJ1-2; D unclear. The V end lost 9 bases, the J end lost 8 bases, and 12 bases lay between the germline ends. The CDR3 runs 11 residues. In germline, CDR1 is KGHDR, CDR2 SFDVKD. CDR3 coding DNA: TGTGCCACCGTTAGCAGGCACGGCTACACCTTC. Translation: CATVSRHGYTF.